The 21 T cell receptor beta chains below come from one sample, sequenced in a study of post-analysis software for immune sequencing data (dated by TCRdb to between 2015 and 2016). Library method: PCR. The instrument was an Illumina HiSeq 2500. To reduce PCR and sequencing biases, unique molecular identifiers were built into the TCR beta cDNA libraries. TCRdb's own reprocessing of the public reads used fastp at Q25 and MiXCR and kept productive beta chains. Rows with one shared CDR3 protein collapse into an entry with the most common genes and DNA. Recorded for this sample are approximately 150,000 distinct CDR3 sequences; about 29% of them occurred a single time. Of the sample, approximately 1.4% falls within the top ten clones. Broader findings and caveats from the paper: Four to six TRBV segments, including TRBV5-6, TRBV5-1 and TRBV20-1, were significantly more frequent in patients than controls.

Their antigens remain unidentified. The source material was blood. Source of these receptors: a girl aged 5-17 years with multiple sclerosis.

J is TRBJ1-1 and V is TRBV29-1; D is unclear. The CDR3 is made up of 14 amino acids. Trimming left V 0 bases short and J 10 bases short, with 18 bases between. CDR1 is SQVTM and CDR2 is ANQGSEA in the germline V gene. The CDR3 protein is CSVEDLRIFDGAFF. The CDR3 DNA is TGCAGCGTTGAAGATCTTAGAATTTTTGACGGAGCTTTCTTT.

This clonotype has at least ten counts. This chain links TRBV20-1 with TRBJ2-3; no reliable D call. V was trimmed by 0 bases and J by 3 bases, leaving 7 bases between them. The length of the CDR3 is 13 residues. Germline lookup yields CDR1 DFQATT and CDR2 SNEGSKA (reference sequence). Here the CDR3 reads CSARDPGTDTQYF. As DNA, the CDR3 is TGCAGTGCTAGAGATCCAGGAACAGATACGCAGTATTTT.

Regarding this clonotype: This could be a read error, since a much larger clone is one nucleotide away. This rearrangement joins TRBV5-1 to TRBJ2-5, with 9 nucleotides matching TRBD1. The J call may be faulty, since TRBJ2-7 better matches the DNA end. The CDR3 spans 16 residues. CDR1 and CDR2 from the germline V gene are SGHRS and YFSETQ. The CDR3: CASSFNAGTGTSEQYF. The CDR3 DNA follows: TGCGCCAGCAGCTTCAACGCCGGGACAGGGACCTCCGAGCAGTACTTC.

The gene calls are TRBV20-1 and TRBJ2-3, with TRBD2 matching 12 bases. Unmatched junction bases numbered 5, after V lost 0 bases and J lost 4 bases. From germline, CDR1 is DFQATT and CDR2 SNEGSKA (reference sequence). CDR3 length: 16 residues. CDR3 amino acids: CSARDLAGGVADTQYF. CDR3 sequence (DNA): TGCAGTGCTAGAGATCTAGCGGGAGGGGTTGCAGATACGCAGTATTTT.

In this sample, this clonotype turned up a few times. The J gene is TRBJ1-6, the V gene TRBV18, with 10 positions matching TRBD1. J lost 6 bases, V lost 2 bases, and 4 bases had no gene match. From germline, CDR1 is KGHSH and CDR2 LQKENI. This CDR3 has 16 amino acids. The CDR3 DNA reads TGTGCCAGCTCACCAACGGGACAGGGGACTAATTCACCCCTCCACTTT. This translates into CASSPTGQGTNSPLHF. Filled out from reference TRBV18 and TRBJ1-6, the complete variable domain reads NAGVMQNPRHLVRRRGQEARLRCSPMKGHSHVYWYRQLPEEGLKFMVYLQKENIIDESGMPKERFSAEFPKEGPSILRIQQVVRGDSAAYFCASSPTGQGTNSPLHFGNGTRLTVT.

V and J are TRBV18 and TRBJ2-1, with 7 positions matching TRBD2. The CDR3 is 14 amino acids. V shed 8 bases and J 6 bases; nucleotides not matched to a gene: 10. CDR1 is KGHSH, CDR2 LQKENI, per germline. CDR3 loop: CASREAGGGNEQFF. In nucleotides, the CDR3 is TGTGCCAGCCGAGAAGCGGGCGGGGGCAATGAGCAGTTCTTC.

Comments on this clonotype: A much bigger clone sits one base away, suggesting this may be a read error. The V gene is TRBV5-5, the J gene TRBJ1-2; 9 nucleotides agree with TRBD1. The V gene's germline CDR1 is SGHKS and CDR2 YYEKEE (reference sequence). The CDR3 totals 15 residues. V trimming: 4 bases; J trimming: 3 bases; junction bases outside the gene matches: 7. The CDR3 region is CASSPTGGGDYGYTF. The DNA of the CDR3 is TGTGCCAGCAGCCCGACAGGGGGTGGGGACTATGGCTACACCTTC.

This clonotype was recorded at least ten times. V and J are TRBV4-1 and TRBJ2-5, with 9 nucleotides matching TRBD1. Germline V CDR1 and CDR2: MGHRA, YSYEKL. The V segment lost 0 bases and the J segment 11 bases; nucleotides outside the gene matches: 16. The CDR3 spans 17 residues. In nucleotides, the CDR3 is TGCGCCAGCAGCCAAGACCCCCCGGTGACAGGGGGTGAAGAGCAGTACTTC. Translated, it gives CASSQDPPVTGGEEQYF.

The CDR3, as DNA: TGCAGTGCCCGGGAAGAGGTTGGGGAAAAACTGTTTTTT. As protein: CSAREEVGEKLFF. V gene TRBV20-1 combines with J gene TRBJ1-4, with unresolved D. V was cut by 6 bases and J by 8 bases, with 16 bases left in between. From germline, CDR1 is DFQATT and CDR2 SNEGSKA (reference sequence). The CDR3 sequence is 13 residues long.

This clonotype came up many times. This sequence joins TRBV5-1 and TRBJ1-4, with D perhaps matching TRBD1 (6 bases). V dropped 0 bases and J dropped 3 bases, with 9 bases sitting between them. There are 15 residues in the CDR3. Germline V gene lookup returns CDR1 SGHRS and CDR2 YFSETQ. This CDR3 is CASSLAPGANEKLFF. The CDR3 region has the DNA TGCGCCAGCAGCTTGGCCCCAGGGGCTAATGAAAAACTGTTTTTT.

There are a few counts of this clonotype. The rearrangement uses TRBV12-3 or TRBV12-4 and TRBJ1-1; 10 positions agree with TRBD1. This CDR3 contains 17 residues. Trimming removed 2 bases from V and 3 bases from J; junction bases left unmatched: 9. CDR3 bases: TGTGCCAGCAGTTTATTGGGGACAGGGGATCTAGACACTGAAGCTTTCTTT. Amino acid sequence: CASSLLGTGDLDTEAFF.

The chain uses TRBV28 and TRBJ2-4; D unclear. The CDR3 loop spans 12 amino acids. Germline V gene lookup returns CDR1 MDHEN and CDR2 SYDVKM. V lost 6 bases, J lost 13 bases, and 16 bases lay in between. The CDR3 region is CASRPDYNEQYF. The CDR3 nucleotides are TGTGCCAGCAGACCGGATTACAATGAGCAGTACTTC.

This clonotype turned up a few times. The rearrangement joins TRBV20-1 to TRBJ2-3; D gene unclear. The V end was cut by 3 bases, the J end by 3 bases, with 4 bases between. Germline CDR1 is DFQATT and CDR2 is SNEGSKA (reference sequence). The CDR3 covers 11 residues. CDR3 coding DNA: TGCAGTGCTAGGAAAACAGATACGCAGTATTTT. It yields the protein CSARKTDTQYF.

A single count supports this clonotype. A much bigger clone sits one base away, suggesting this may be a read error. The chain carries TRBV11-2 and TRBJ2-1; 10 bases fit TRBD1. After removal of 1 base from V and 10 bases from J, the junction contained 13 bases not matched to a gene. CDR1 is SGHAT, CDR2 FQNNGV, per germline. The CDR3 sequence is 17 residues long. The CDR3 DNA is TGTGCCAGCAGCTTAGGGTATACCGGGACAGGGGACTACGAGCAGTTCTTC. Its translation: CASSLGYTGTGDYEQFF.

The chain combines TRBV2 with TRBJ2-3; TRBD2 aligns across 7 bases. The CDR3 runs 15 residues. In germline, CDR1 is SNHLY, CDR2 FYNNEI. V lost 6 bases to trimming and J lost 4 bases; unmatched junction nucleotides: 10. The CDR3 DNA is TGTGCCAGCAGGCCCCCGGCGGGAGTATCAGATACGCAGTATTTT. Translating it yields CASRPPAGVSDTQYF.

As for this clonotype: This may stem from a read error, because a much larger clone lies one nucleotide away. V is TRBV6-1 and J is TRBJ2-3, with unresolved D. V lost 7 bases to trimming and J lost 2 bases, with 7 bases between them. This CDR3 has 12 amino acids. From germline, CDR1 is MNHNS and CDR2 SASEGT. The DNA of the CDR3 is TGTGCCAGCACAGGTGACACAGATACGCAGTATTTT. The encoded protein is CASTGDTDTQYF.

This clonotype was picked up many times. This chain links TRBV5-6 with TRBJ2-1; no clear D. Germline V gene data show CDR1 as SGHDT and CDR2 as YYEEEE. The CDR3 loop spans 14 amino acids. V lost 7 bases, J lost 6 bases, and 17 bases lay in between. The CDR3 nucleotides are TGTGCCAGCCTACCGACATCGGGTAGCAATGAGCAGTTCTTC. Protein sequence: CASLPTSGSNEQFF.

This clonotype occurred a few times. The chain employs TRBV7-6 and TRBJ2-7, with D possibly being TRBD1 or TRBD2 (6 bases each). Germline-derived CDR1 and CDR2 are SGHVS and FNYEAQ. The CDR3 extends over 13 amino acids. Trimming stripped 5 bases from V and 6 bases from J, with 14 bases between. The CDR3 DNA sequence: TGTGCCAGCAGCCCTCATCGGGGGCCCGAGCAGTACTTC. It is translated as CASSPHRGPEQYF.

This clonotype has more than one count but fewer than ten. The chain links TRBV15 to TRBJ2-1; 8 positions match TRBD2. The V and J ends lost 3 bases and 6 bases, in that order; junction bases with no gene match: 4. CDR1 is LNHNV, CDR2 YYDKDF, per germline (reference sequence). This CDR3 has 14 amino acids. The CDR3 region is CATSRESGSNEQFF. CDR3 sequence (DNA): TGTGCCACCAGCAGGGAGAGCGGGAGCAATGAGCAGTTCTTC.

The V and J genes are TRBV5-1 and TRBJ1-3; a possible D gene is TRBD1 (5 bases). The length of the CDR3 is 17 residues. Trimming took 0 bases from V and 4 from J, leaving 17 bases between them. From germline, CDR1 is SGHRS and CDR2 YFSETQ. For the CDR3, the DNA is TGCGCCAGCAGCTTGGCCGGCGTAAGACAGAGCGGAAACACCATATATTTT. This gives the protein CASSLAGVRQSGNTIYF.

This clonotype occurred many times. CDR3: CASRSGTRVGNEQFF. The CDR3 DNA reads as TGTGCCAGCAGGTCCGGGACCCGTGTGGGGAATGAGCAGTTCTTC. The V and J genes are TRBV6-1 and TRBJ2-1; either TRBD1 or TRBD2 may supply D (5 bases each). The germline V gene has CDR1 MNHNS and CDR2 SASEGT. The V end lost 6 bases, the J end lost 7 bases, and 19 bases lay between the germline ends. This CDR3 contains 15 residues.